This TCR beta chain comes out of a study of Ad26.COV2.S vaccination and SARS-CoV-2 variants. The wider study: The donor was enrolled in the Ad26.COV2.S arm of the COV1001 trial.

Trimming left V 5 bases short and J 0 bases short, with 5 bases between. Looked up from germline, CDR1 is MNHEY and CDR2 is SVGEGT. This CDR3 has 13 amino acids. Treatment denoted: roughly 18 received Ad26.COV2.S at low or high dose, single or two shots; several received placebo; per-sample allocation not given. All samples were drawn on day 63, counting from the first vaccine or placebo injection. Clones were sequenced by immunoSEQ multiplex PCR, and TCRdb holds only the in-frame ones, with some missing. The data show 450,000 to 550,000 clones, about 88% seen once. The sequencing here drew on peripheral blood, taken in a trial of Ad26.COV2.S vaccine versus placebo. The receptor comes from a person between 18 and 60 years old who received the Ad26.COV2.S COVID-19 vaccine or a placebo. The V gene is TRBV6-2 or TRBV6-3, the J gene TRBJ1-5; D is undetermined. CDR3 sequence: CASSHYSNQPQHF. The DNA for the CDR3 is TGTGCCAGCAGTCACTATAGCAATCAGCCCCAGCATTTT.